This entry concerns a single T cell receptor beta chain. Generated by immunoSEQ multiplex PCR, the TCRdb table keeps only in-frame clones and is missing some. The table has about 68,000 clones, just under 95% seen once. Germline assignment: CDR1 SGHNT and CDR2 YENEEA. J gave up 7 bases and V 5 bases, and 7 bases lay outside the gene matches. This CDR3 has 13 amino acids. The entry originates in a study of T cells after somatic rescue of genetic block. The sequence came from a middle-aged man. What was sequenced was peripheral blood mononuclear cells (PBMCs). The chain joins TRBV11-3 to TRBJ2-7; 8 bases agree with TRBD2. CDR3 protein: CASSPSGGWEQYF. DNA of the CDR3: TGTGCCAGCAGCCCGAGCGGGGGATGGGAGCAGTACTTC.